This T cell receptor beta chain was obtained from a study of blood T cell repertoires in COVID-19 (dated by TCRdb to 2020 to 2022). With regard to the full study: Samples covering the acute and convalescent phases of COVID-19 were provided by collaborators in the United States, Italy and Spain. The material from the prospective study consisted of cDNA or gDNA derived from T cells, B-cell-depleted T cells, or PBMCs. Subjects who had been exposed to COVID-19, were actively infected with it, or had recovered from it provided the deeply sampled blood TCRbeta repertoires that made up the dataset. The repertoires were released in a freely available public database intended as a resource for research on the immune response to SARS-CoV-2. The samples were drawn from two sources: the first 160 participants of the ongoing ImmuneRACE study, and approximately 1,300 subjects contributed by 6 global collaborators. Sample metadata almost always included a de-identified subject ID, COVID-19 status, age in years and sex. Where HLA class I and class II types were available, the types were taken from metadata supplied by the sample provider, not from assay-based typing. Results the study describes overall, beyond this receptor: The amount of clinical and demographic metadata varied by source and participant and was provided uncurated.

In the prospective study, participants were roughly 18 to 90 years old, resided in 24 geographic areas of the United States, and were enrolled through a virtual design. In the prospective study, participants were assigned to cohorts based on the clinical history participants reported in a screening survey and a study questionnaire. Mobile phlebotomists in the prospective study collected whole blood, serum and a nasopharyngeal or oropharyngeal swab from every participant. Participants in the prospective study had the option to provide additional blood draws and questionnaires over an approximately 2-month period. Prospective study blood samples were shipped either frozen or at room temperature before DNA extraction. TCRbeta CDR3 regions were amplified from genomic DNA using the immunoSEQ Assay, a bias-controlled multiplex PCR. As for how the authors treated the data: Nucleated cell counts per sample were estimated from amplification of reference gene primers within the assay. Sequence reads were collapsed and filtered to measure the absolute abundance of every unique TCRbeta CDR3 rearrangement. For each sample, productive Simpson clonality was calculated as the square root of Simpson's diversity index over productive rearrangements. Here the immuneACCESS table is served through TCRdb, limited to in-frame sequences with V and J called. Missing clones are a known gap in these copies; in checked studies unresolved V genes cover under half, and the rest lacks a known reason. That table furnishes V, J and clone size, whereas the DNA furnished D and trimming. This sample holds 160,000 or so clones; roughly 90% were observed only once. 0.95% to 1.5% of the sample belongs to the ten largest clones.

The table lists this clone with a few counts. Its antigen has not been determined. One base away there is no much larger clone; base qualities are not given. V is clipped by 1 base and J by 0 bases, and the sequence between their germline boundaries is 10 bases long. CDR1 is given as SGDLS and CDR2 as YYNGEE, both from the germline V gene. Reading from cysteine to phenylalanine, the CDR3 counts 15 amino acids. Only the CDR3 DNA stays, 45 bases, in frame from base 1. This sequence originates from a human donor with acute COVID-19. The donor label of this sample is uncertain. The rearrangement joined TRBV9 to TRBJ1-1; the D gene remains uncertain. Sequencing was done on a sample of PBMCs or T cells enriched from blood (not recorded which). The CDR3 corresponds to CASSVQQSMNTEAFF. In nucleotides, the sequence is TGTGCCAGCAGCGTACAACAGAGCATGAACACTGAAGCTTTCTTT.